This T cell receptor beta chain came from a study of response to subunit inactivated influenza vaccine. One entry per CDR3 protein, called by TCRdb with MiXCR from the RT-PCR reads. The table records 700,000 to 900,000 distinct CDR3 sequences, less than 25% of them present only once. Trimming stripped 1 base from V and 4 bases from J, with 11 bases between. The germline V gene encodes CDR1 SEHNR and CDR2 FQNEAQ (reference sequence). The CDR3 loop spans 15 amino acids. This receptor was obtained from a man aged 50 or older who received an inactivated influenza vaccine. The rearrangement joins TRBV7-9 to TRBJ2-1; D unclear. This specimen consisted of PBMCs from blood, obtained roughly 5 days after vaccination. The DNA of the CDR3 is TGTGCCAGCAGCTTAGTTTTATCAGCGTACAATGAGCAGTTCTTC. The encoded protein is CASSLVLSAYNEQFF.